The 27 T cell receptor beta chains reported below all come from one sample, sequenced in a study of blood T cell repertoires in COVID-19. Assay used: immunoSEQ multiplex PCR; TCRdb lists only in-frame clones, some missing. The sample has 60,000 to 90,000 clones, around nine tenths seen once. Material: peripheral blood. Every receptor here comes from a woman aged 80 or over with active or convalescent COVID-19.

J is TRBJ2-5 and V is TRBV7-3; D possibly corresponds to TRBD1 (6 bases). The CDR3 is 14 residues long. Germline loops: CDR1 SGHTA, CDR2 FQGTGA. V gave up 5 bases and J gave up 4 bases, with 14 bases separating them. CDR3 sequence: CASSQTGTSETQYF. The CDR3 DNA follows: TGTGCCAGCAGCCAAACAGGGACCTCAGAGACCCAGTACTTC.

The chain couples TRBV9 to TRBJ2-7; 8 nucleotides line up with TRBD2. V was clipped by 0 bases and J by 3 bases; unmatched bases: 5. The germline CDR1 and CDR2 sequences are SGDLS and YYNGEE. The CDR3 extends over 15 amino acids. This chain's CDR3 is CASSVGASGLYEQYF. The CDR3 DNA reads TGTGCCAGCAGCGTAGGGGCTAGCGGGCTCTACGAGCAGTACTTC.

The chain carries TRBV6-6 and TRBJ1-2; TRBD1 matches at 10 bases. Trimming removed 6 bases from V and 6 bases from J; junction bases left unmatched: 4. The CDR3 length is 13 residues. Germline CDR1 MNHNY, CDR2 SVGAGI (reference sequence). CDR3 DNA sequence: TGTGCCAGCAGGGGGACAGGGGAACATGGCTACACCTTC. It specifies CASRGTGEHGYTF.

The chain recombines TRBV6-5 with TRBJ2-2; 13 nucleotides agree with TRBD2. CDR1 is MNHEY, CDR2 SVGAGI, per germline. This CDR3 has 13 amino acids. V was clipped by 5 bases and J by 14 bases; unmatched bases: 5. The CDR3 DNA reads TGTGCCAGCAGTATGACTAGCGGGGGGTTACTGTTTTTT. Its protein is CASSMTSGGLLFF.

This chain connects TRBV5-4 to TRBJ2-5; 7 positions match TRBD2. With 4 bases clipped from V and 1 base from J, the junction kept 4 bases outside the gene matches. The V gene's germline CDR1 is SGHNT and CDR2 YYREEE (reference sequence). The CDR3 sequence is 14 residues long. The CDR3 DNA follows: TGTGCCAGCAGCCTGGGACTAACCCAAGAGACCCAGTACTTC. Translated, it gives CASSLGLTQETQYF.

The chain has TRBV13 and TRBJ2-3, with 10 bases matching TRBD2. The V and J ends lost 1 base and 4 bases, in that order; junction bases with no gene match: 5. Germline loops: CDR1 PRHDT, CDR2 FYEKMQ (reference sequence). CDR3 length equals 16 residues. The CDR3 is CASSLEASGSADTQYF. The CDR3 bases are TGTGCCAGCAGCTTAGAGGCTAGCGGGAGCGCAGATACGCAGTATTTT. The full variable domain, with the rest looked up from reference TRBV13 and TRBJ2-3, is AAGVIQSPRHLIKEKRETATLKCYPIPRHDTVYWYQQGPGQDPQFLISFYEKMQSDKGSIPDRFSAQQFSDYHSELNMSSLELGDSALYFCASSLEASGSADTQYFGPGTRLTVL.

The chain couples TRBV10-3 to TRBJ1-1; 7 positions agree with TRBD1. Germline assignment: CDR1 ENHRY and CDR2 SYGVKD. CDR3 size: 13 residues. V shed 8 bases, J shed 0 bases, and the junction held 3 bases outside the gene matches. CDR3 amino acids: CAIRQGLNTEAFF. The CDR3, as DNA: TGTGCCATCCGACAGGGATTGAACACTGAAGCTTTCTTT.

The genes are TRBV5-1 and TRBJ2-3; 7 nucleotides align to TRBD2. Per germline, CDR1 SGHRS and CDR2 YFSETQ. The CDR3 totals 15 residues. Trimming took 1 base from V and 6 from J; bases not matched to a gene: 8. The CDR3 region is CASSLQRGAGDTQYF. CDR3 DNA sequence: TGCGCCAGCAGCTTGCAGCGGGGAGCTGGGGATACGCAGTATTTT.

This chain connects TRBV12-5 to TRBJ1-2, with 8 bases aligning to TRBD1. The J segment lost 4 bases and the V segment lost 6 bases, leaving 4 bases of the junction unmatched. The CDR3 extends over 13 amino acids. Germline CDR1 reads LGHNT; CDR2 reads FRNRAP. In DNA form, the CDR3 reads TGTGCTAGTGGGGAGACAGGGGCCTATGGCTACACCTTC. The encoded protein is CASGETGAYGYTF.

The chain joins TRBV9 to TRBJ2-7; 10 bases fit TRBD2. This CDR3 has 15 amino acids. J lost 1 base, V lost 1 base, and 2 bases had no gene match. CDR1 and CDR2 (germline): SGDLS, YYNGEE. CDR3 amino acids: CASSVTAGGSYEQYF. CDR3 nucleotides: TGTGCCAGCAGCGTAACAGCGGGGGGGTCCTACGAGCAGTACTTC.

This clone was picked up one time. The chain links TRBV10-3 to TRBJ2-2; a weak D match, TRBD2 (6 bases). Trimming stripped 3 bases from V and 6 bases from J, with 14 bases between. Per the germline V gene, CDR1 is ENHRY and CDR2 is SYGVKD. This CDR3 has 15 amino acids. CDR3 in DNA: TGTGCCATCAGTGATCAACTAGGAGGGGCCGGGGAGCTGTTTTTT. Its translation is CAISDQLGGAGELFF.

The chain recombines TRBV7-2 with TRBJ2-7; 7 bases match TRBD1. The CDR3 has 13 amino acids. Germline V gene lookup returns CDR1 SGHTA and CDR2 FQGNSA. V was clipped by 5 bases and J by 3 bases; unmatched bases: 4. DNA of the CDR3: TGTGCCAGCAGCCAGGGGGAAGTCTACGAGCAGTACTTC. It specifies CASSQGEVYEQYF.

This clone has a handful of counts. The V and J genes are TRBV6-4 and TRBJ2-2, with D possibly being TRBD2 (5 bases). CDR3 length: 14 amino acids. The V end was cut by 4 bases, the J end by 7 bases, with 13 bases between. The germline gives CDR1 MRHNA, CDR2 SNTAGT. CDR3 sequence reads: CASSGTPGNGELFF. CDR3 nucleotide sequence: TGTGCCAGCAGTGGCACTCCGGGGAACGGGGAGCTGTTTTTT.

The table lists this clone with a count of one. The chain carries TRBV28 and TRBJ2-6, with D possibly matching TRBD1 (5 bases). From germline, CDR1 is MDHEN and CDR2 SYDVKM. The V gene lost 5 bases and the J gene lost 0 bases, with 14 bases spanning the gap. The CDR3 is made up of 17 amino acids. This chain's CDR3 is CASSIQALLSGANVLTF. The DNA of the CDR3 is TGTGCCAGCAGTATACAGGCGTTACTCTCTGGGGCCAACGTCCTGACTTTC.

The J gene is TRBJ2-7, the V gene TRBV9; 9 bases match TRBD1. There are 15 residues in the CDR3. Unmatched junction bases numbered 7, after V lost 3 bases and J lost 3 bases. The germline CDR1 and CDR2 sequences are SGDLS and YYNGEE. CDR3 nucleotide sequence: TGTGCCAGCAGCGCCTCGACAGGGGGTTTCTACGAGCAGTACTTC. As protein: CASSASTGGFYEQYF.

The chain recombines TRBV6-2 or TRBV6-3 with TRBJ1-3, with no clear D. The CDR3 length is 12 residues. Germline-derived CDR1 and CDR2 are MNHEY and SVGEGT. V was pared by 6 bases and J by 4 bases, with 7 bases between. In DNA form, the CDR3 reads TGTGCCAGCAGCAAGACAGGAAACACCATATATTTT. This translates into CASSKTGNTIYF.

This clone was recorded only once. The J gene is TRBJ1-3, the V gene TRBV11-2; tentative D call: TRBD1 (6 bases). Germline CDR1 and CDR2: SGHAT and FQNNGV. The V end lost 5 bases, the J end lost 2 bases, and 13 bases lay between the germline ends. There are 15 residues in the CDR3. In DNA, the CDR3 is TGTGCCAGCAGCCGGGGGGGGGCCCCTGGAAACACCATATATTTT. This translates into CASSRGGAPGNTIYF.

This clone was seen a single time. The chain carries TRBV6-2 or TRBV6-3 and TRBJ1-5; D not certain. The germline gives CDR1 MNHEY, CDR2 SVGEGT. This CDR3 spans 17 amino acids. Trimming removed 2 bases from V and 2 bases from J, with 16 bases in between. CDR3 in amino acids: CASSYESGRTGNQPQHF. The CDR3 DNA follows: TGTGCCAGCAGTTACGAGAGCGGGCGCACGGGCAATCAGCCCCAGCATTTT.

On this clone: The junction does not match germline at one end; this may be a read error. The V and J genes are TRBV10-3 and TRBJ2-1; 7 bases map to TRBD1. Germline CDR1 ENHRY, CDR2 SYGVKD. The CDR3 totals 12 residues. CDR3 protein: CVISDSDREQFF. The CDR3, as DNA: TGTGTCATCAGTGATTCGGACAGGGAGCAGTTCTTC.

This chain links TRBV7-2 with TRBJ2-1, with D maybe TRBD1 (6 bases). Germline assignment: CDR1 SGHTA and CDR2 FQGNSA. V was trimmed by 3 bases and J by 6 bases, leaving 12 bases between them. The CDR3 sequence is 14 residues long. CDR3: CASSFGQGTNEQFF. The CDR3 nucleotides read TGTGCCAGCAGCTTTGGGCAGGGGACCAATGAGCAGTTCTTC.

This chain connects TRBV4-1 to TRBJ2-4; 8 bases are a match to TRBD2. Germline trimming cut 0 bases from V and 6 bases from J; bases unmatched to any gene: 4. Germline CDR1 is MGHRA and CDR2 is YSYEKL. The CDR3 totals 15 residues. CDR3 in DNA: TGCGCCAGCAGCCAAGATCAGCGGGAGAGAAACATTCAGTACTTC. Its protein product is CASSQDQRERNIQYF.

The chain combines TRBV5-4 with TRBJ2-3; TRBD2 aligns across 7 bases. The V gene end was trimmed by 1 base and the J gene end by 1 base; junction bases not matched to a gene: 0. This CDR3 comprises 14 residues. CDR1 is SGHNT and CDR2 is YYREEE in the germline V gene (reference sequence). The CDR3 region has the DNA TGTGCCAGCAGCTTGACTAGCGGCACAGATACGCAGTATTTT. Amino acids: CASSLTSGTDTQYF.

J is TRBJ2-5 and V is TRBV4-2; 14 nucleotides align to TRBD2. The germline CDR1 and CDR2 sequences are LGHNA and YNFKEQ. Germline trimming cut 0 bases from V and 7 bases from J; bases unmatched to any gene: 7. The CDR3 contains 17 residues. CDR3 sequence (DNA): TGTGCCAGCAGCCAAGATCCGACTAGCGGGGGGGCCGGGACCCAGTACTTC. As protein: CASSQDPTSGGAGTQYF.

The V call is TRBV5-5, the J call TRBJ2-1, with 9 nucleotides matching TRBD1. The V and J ends lost 9 bases and 7 bases, in that order; junction bases with no gene match: 8. The germline CDR1 and CDR2 sequences are SGHKS and YYEKEE (reference sequence). This CDR3 is 13 amino acids long. The CDR3 sequence is CATPGQGRNEQFF. DNA of the CDR3: TGTGCCACCCCGGGACAGGGCAGGAATGAGCAGTTCTTC.

The V call is TRBV18, the J call TRBJ1-4; D ambiguous. The CDR3 extends over 15 amino acids. CDR1 KGHSH and CDR2 LQKENI come from the germline V gene. Trimming cost V 4 bases and J 0 bases, with 9 bases left between them. CDR3 nucleotides: TGTGCCAGCTCACAGGTCGGGGCAACTAATGAAAAACTGTTTTTT. As protein: CASSQVGATNEKLFF.

The V and J genes are TRBV6-2 or TRBV6-3 and TRBJ2-7; TRBD2 aligns across 16 bases. CDR3 length equals 16 residues. The junction had 4 bases not matched to a gene; V was cut back by 6 bases and J by 2 bases. Germline V lookup: CDR1 MNHEY, CDR2 SVGEGT. The CDR3 here is CASSPGTSGGAYEQYF. CDR3 sequence (DNA): TGTGCCAGCAGCCCCGGGACTAGCGGGGGGGCCTACGAGCAGTACTTC.

The J gene is TRBJ2-2, the V gene TRBV2; no clear D gene. In germline, CDR1 is SNHLY, CDR2 FYNNEI. V lost 8 bases and J lost 4, with 11 bases in between. This CDR3 has 13 residues. Here the CDR3 reads CASGLLGTGELFF. The CDR3 DNA reads as TGTGCCAGCGGCCTGCTTGGCACCGGGGAGCTGTTTTTT.